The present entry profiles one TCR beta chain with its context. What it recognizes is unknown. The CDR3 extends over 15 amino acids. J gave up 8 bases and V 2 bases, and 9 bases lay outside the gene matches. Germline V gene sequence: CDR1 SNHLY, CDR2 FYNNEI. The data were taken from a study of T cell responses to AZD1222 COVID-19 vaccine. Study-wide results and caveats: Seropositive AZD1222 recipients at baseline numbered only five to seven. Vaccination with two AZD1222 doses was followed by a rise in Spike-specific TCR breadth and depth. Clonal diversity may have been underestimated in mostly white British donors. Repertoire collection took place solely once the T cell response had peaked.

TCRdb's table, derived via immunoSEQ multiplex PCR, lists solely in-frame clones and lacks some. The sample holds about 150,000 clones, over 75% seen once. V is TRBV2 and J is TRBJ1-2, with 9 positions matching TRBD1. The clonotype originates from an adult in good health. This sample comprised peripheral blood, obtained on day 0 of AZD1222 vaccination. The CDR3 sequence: CASSEWTGDLSGYTF. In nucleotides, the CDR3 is TGTGCCAGCAGTGAATGGACAGGGGATCTTTCCGGCTACACCTTC.